The next 30 T cell receptor beta chains were all read from a single sample in a study of T cell responses to AZD1222 COVID-19 vaccine. Assay used: immunoSEQ multiplex PCR; TCRdb lists only in-frame clones, some missing. This table holds 160,000 or so clones, over 80% found once. The material sequenced was peripheral blood, taken on day 0 of AZD1222 vaccination. The source of these receptors is an adult in good health.

The chain links TRBV3-1 (or the pseudogene TRBV3-2) to TRBJ1-1; D remains ambiguous. The CDR3 is 13 residues long. The germline V and J ends were trimmed by 4 bases and 1 base, with 7 bases remaining between them. Germline V CDR1 and CDR2: LGHDT, YNNKEL (reference sequence). The CDR3 DNA reads as TGTGCCAGCAGCCTTTTTAAGAACACTGAAGCTTTCTTT. Translation gives CASSLFKNTEAFF.

V and J are TRBV7-9 and TRBJ2-7; D gene ambiguous. There are 12 residues in the CDR3. Germline CDR1 reads SEHNR; CDR2 reads FQNEAQ (reference sequence). V dropped 5 bases and J dropped 5 bases, with 10 bases sitting between them. The CDR3 reads CASSPMRNEQYF. CDR3 nucleotides: TGTGCCAGCAGCCCCATGAGGAACGAGCAGTACTTC.

The rearrangement joins TRBV18 to TRBJ2-7; D remains unclear. V lost 6 bases and J 2 bases, leaving 11 bases between the germline ends. The CDR3 has 13 amino acids. Germline V gives CDR1 KGHSH, CDR2 LQKENI. CDR3 sequence: CASSRDDTYEQYF. The CDR3 DNA reads as TGTGCCAGCTCCCGCGACGACACCTACGAGCAGTACTTC.

The chain is built from TRBV27 and TRBJ2-4, with 10 bases aligning to TRBD1. The CDR3 contains 13 residues. V gave up 6 bases and J gave up 8 bases; unmatched junction bases: 4. CDR1 is MNHEY and CDR2 is SMNVEV in the germline V gene (reference sequence). The CDR3 sequence: CASRRQGADIQYF. The CDR3, as DNA: TGTGCCAGCAGGAGACAGGGGGCCGACATTCAGTACTTC.

The chain has TRBV19 and TRBJ1-5; D might be TRBD1 (6 bases). In germline, CDR1 is LNHDA, CDR2 SQIVND (reference sequence). The CDR3 spans 15 residues. V was pared by 6 bases and J by 5 bases, with 17 bases between. CDR3 amino acids: CASSRNREEDQPQHF. The CDR3 region has the DNA TGTGCCAGTAGCCGCAACAGGGAGGAGGATCAGCCCCAGCATTTT. The full variable domain, rest sourced from reference TRBV19 and TRBJ1-5, is DGGITQSPKYLFRKEGQNVTLSCEQNLNHDAMYWYRQDPGQGLRLIYYSQIVNDFQKGDIAEGYSVSREKKESFPLTVTSAQKNPTAFYLCASSRNREEDQPQHFGDGTRLSIL.

V is TRBV6-6 and J is TRBJ1-6; D perhaps matches TRBD1 (5 bases). The germline gives CDR1 MNHNY, CDR2 SVGAGI (reference sequence). The CDR3 is 14 residues long. V was pared by 6 bases and J by 5 bases, with 11 bases between. The CDR3 spells CASRGSRDNSPLHF. As DNA, the CDR3 is TGTGCCAGCAGGGGTTCCAGGGATAATTCACCCCTCCACTTT.

The V gene is TRBV5-4, the J gene TRBJ1-5; D is undetermined. The CDR3 loop spans 13 amino acids. Trimming cost V 5 bases and J 6 bases, with 12 bases left between them. In germline, CDR1 is SGHNT, CDR2 YYREEE (reference sequence). The CDR3 DNA is TGTGCCAGCAGTTTTTTGGGCGGTCAGCCCCAGCATTTT. Residues: CASSFLGGQPQHF.

The genes are TRBV4-1 and TRBJ2-7, with a weak D call TRBD1 (6 bases). Trimming left V 4 bases short and J 0 bases short, with 10 bases between. This CDR3 contains 14 residues. The germline V gene has CDR1 MGHRA and CDR2 YSYEKL. CDR3 coding DNA: TGCGCCAGCAGCCGGGACACCAGCTCCTACGAGCAGTACTTC. As protein: CASSRDTSSYEQYF.

J is TRBJ1-4 and V is TRBV19, with D possibly matching TRBD1 (5 bases). Germline V gene data show CDR1 as LNHDA and CDR2 as SQIVND (reference sequence). The V gene lost 4 bases and the J gene lost 8 bases, with 29 bases spanning the gap. This CDR3 region has 19 residues. This chain's CDR3 is CASSTDSGGVNLLGEKLFF. The CDR3 coding sequence is TGTGCCAGTAGTACGGACTCGGGGGGAGTAAATCTATTGGGAGAAAAACTGTTTTTT.

The V call is TRBV7-8, the J call TRBJ2-5; weak D call: TRBD2 (6 bases). The germline CDR1 and CDR2 sequences are SGHVS and FQNEAQ. CDR3 size: 15 residues. V gave up 5 bases and J gave up 1 base, with 14 bases separating them. CDR3 amino acids: CASSIRGGLQETQYF. Here the CDR3 DNA reads TGTGCCAGCAGCATCCGGGGAGGACTCCAAGAGACCCAGTACTTC.

The rearrangement joins TRBV15 to TRBJ1-4; D is uncertain. V was trimmed by 1 base and J by 5 bases, leaving 8 bases between them. Germline CDR1 is LNHNV and CDR2 is YYDKDF (reference sequence). This CDR3 comprises 14 residues. DNA for the CDR3: TGTGCCACCAGCAGAGTTACGGAGAATGAAAAACTGTTTTTT. This gives the protein CATSRVTENEKLFF.

The chain recombines TRBV5-6 with TRBJ1-2, with D perhaps TRBD1 (6 bases). The CDR3 length is 14 residues. Trimming pared 4 bases from V and 2 bases from J, leaving 12 bases between. Looked up from germline, CDR1 is SGHDT and CDR2 is YYEEEE. The CDR3 sequence is CASSPPRGNYGYTF. The CDR3 DNA follows: TGTGCCAGCAGCCCGCCGAGGGGGAACTATGGCTACACCTTC.

The V gene is TRBV10-2, the J gene TRBJ2-5; 8 nucleotides match TRBD1. With V trimmed by 5 bases and J by 5 bases, 13 bases remained unmatched. Germline V CDR1 and CDR2: WSHSY, SAAADI. The CDR3 sequence is 16 residues long. CDR3 DNA: TGCGCCAGCAGTTCGGCAGGACAGGGAGTTGGTGAGACCCAGTACTTC. Translated, it gives CASSSAGQGVGETQYF.

The rearrangement joins TRBV7-8 to TRBJ1-1; the match to TRBD1 covers 8 bases. There are 13 residues in the CDR3. Germline trimming cut 5 bases from V and 5 bases from J; bases unmatched to any gene: 4. Per germline, CDR1 SGHVS and CDR2 FQNEAQ. CDR3 in amino acids: CASSLDRGTEAFF. CDR3 sequence (DNA): TGTGCCAGCAGCCTCGACAGGGGAACTGAAGCTTTCTTT.

The chain uses TRBV7-2 and TRBJ1-1, with D unclear. The CDR3 is made up of 15 amino acids. Germline assignment: CDR1 SGHTA and CDR2 FQGNSA. V was cut by 5 bases and J by 7 bases, with 20 bases left in between. The CDR3 loop reads CASSKDRRALYEAFF. CDR3 coding DNA: TGTGCCAGCAGCAAGGATAGGCGGGCGCTATATGAAGCTTTCTTT.

The CDR3 protein is CASVRGQESPLHF. As DNA, the CDR3 is TGTGCTAGTGTAAGGGGGCAGGAGTCACCCCTCCACTTT. J is TRBJ1-6 and V is TRBV12-5, with 7 bases lining up with TRBD1. In germline, CDR1 is LGHNT, CDR2 FRNRAP. The CDR3 is made up of 13 amino acids. Trimming cost V 7 bases and J 10 bases; bases outside gene matches: 7. Full variable domain (missing parts from reference TRBV12-5 and TRBJ1-6): DARVTQTPRHKVTEMGQEVTMRCQPILGHNTVFWYRQTMMQGLELLAYFRNRAPLDDSGMPKDRFSAEMPDATLATLKIQPSEPRDSAVYFCASVRGQESPLHFGNGTRLTVT.

The chain uses TRBV7-2 and TRBJ1-6; the match to TRBD1 covers 8 bases. From germline, CDR1 is SGHTA and CDR2 FQGNSA. The CDR3 is 16 amino acids. Trimming at V came to 2 bases and at J to 7 bases, leaving 7 bases not matched to a gene. The CDR3 nucleotides are TGTGCCAGCAGCTTAAGTTCGGACAGGGCGAATTCACCCCTCCACTTT. This translates into CASSLSSDRANSPLHF.

The chain has TRBV4-3 and TRBJ2-7; possibly TRBD1 for D (6 bases). Germline CDR1 LGHNA, CDR2 YSLEER. Trimming removed 0 bases from V and 4 bases from J, with 10 bases in between. This CDR3 region has 14 residues. The CDR3 DNA sequence: TGCGCCAGCAGCCAAGACCAGGGGATATACGAGCAGTACTTC. Translation gives CASSQDQGIYEQYF.

The rearrangement uses TRBV5-5 and TRBJ1-6, with D tentatively TRBD1 (6 bases). V was cut by 1 base and J by 10 bases, with 12 bases left in between. Germline CDR1 reads SGHKS; CDR2 reads YYEKEE (reference sequence). The CDR3 totals 14 residues. The CDR3 reads CASSLRGAWSPLHF. The CDR3, as DNA: TGTGCCAGCAGCTTGCGGGGGGCTTGGTCACCCCTCCACTTT.

This chain connects TRBV18 to TRBJ2-7; TRBD2 matches 7 bases. V gave up 3 bases and J gave up 5 bases; unmatched junction bases: 13. Germline values: CDR1 KGHSH, CDR2 LQKENI. This CDR3 spans 16 amino acids. The CDR3 here is CASSPPAGTTNHEQYF. Written as DNA, the CDR3 is TGTGCCAGCTCACCGCCCGCCGGGACTACCAACCACGAGCAGTACTTC.

The chain couples TRBV4-1 to TRBJ2-3; D gene uncertain. The CDR3 covers 13 residues. Germline V CDR1 and CDR2: MGHRA, YSYEKL. Trimming removed 1 base from V and 1 base from J, with 3 bases in between. The chain's CDR3 is CASSQVGTDTQYF. The CDR3, as DNA: TGCGCCAGCAGCCAAGTGGGCACAGATACGCAGTATTTT.

Points on this clone: One end of the junction does not line up with germline, which may come from a read error. The chain has TRBV7-7 and TRBJ2-1, with TRBD2 matching over 9 bases. The CDR3 is made up of 15 amino acids. Germline V gives CDR1 SSHAT, CDR2 FNYEAQ (reference sequence). This CDR3 reads CASSPLSGRNHEQFF. The CDR3 DNA reads TGTGCTAGCAGCCCCCTCAGCGGGAGGAACCATGAGCAGTTCTTC.

This chain links TRBV28 with TRBJ2-7; TRBD2 aligns across 8 bases. Germline CDR1 MDHEN, CDR2 SYDVKM. CDR3 size: 12 residues. Unmatched junction bases numbered 5, after V lost 8 bases and J lost 5 bases. The CDR3 DNA reads TGTGCCAGCGAGGGACTAGGGGACGAGCAGTACTTC. Translating gives CASEGLGDEQYF.

V and J are TRBV19 and TRBJ1-1; D not certain. The CDR3 covers 15 residues. Germline CDR1 LNHDA, CDR2 SQIVND (reference sequence). Trimming removed 4 bases from V and 5 bases from J, with 17 bases in between. The CDR3 bases are TGTGCCAGTAGTAGCCCGGCAGCCTTGAGGACTGAAGCTTTCTTT. This encodes CASSSPAALRTEAFF.

V gene TRBV28 combines with J gene TRBJ2-5; 10 nucleotides match TRBD1. CDR1 MDHEN and CDR2 SYDVKM come from the germline V gene. The CDR3 consists of 16 residues. V lost 3 bases to trimming and J lost 5 bases; unmatched junction nucleotides: 9. The CDR3 sequence: CASSFLDRGIRETQYF. The CDR3 DNA reads as TGTGCCAGCAGTTTTTTGGACAGGGGGATTCGGGAGACCCAGTACTTC.

This clone was seen a single time. V gene TRBV11-2 combines with J gene TRBJ1-3; D unclear. CDR1 is SGHAT, CDR2 FQNNGV, per germline. The CDR3 spans 14 residues. V lost 6 bases to trimming and J lost 0 bases, with 9 bases between them. The CDR3 sequence: CASRARISGNTIYF. The CDR3, as DNA: TGTGCCAGCAGGGCGAGGATCTCTGGAAACACCATATATTTT.

The rearrangement joins TRBV11-2 to TRBJ1-2; D not resolved. This CDR3 has 15 residues. CDR1 and CDR2 (germline): SGHAT, FQNNGV. The ends were cut back, 1 base at V and 3 bases at J, with 12 bases in the middle. The CDR3 sequence is CASSLVSGRDYGYTF. The CDR3 DNA reads as TGTGCCAGCAGCTTAGTATCCGGCAGAGACTATGGCTACACCTTC.

The chain joins TRBV4-3 to TRBJ1-4, with 7 bases identical to TRBD1. V shed 4 bases and J 8 bases; nucleotides not matched to a gene: 4. CDR3 length: 13 residues. Looked up from germline, CDR1 is LGHNA and CDR2 is YSLEER. The CDR3 spells CASSPGQKEKLFF. In DNA, the CDR3 is TGCGCCAGCAGCCCGGGACAGAAAGAAAAACTGTTTTTT.

This clone appeared once. The CDR3 sequence: CAWSVLNKGGNTIYF. In DNA form, the CDR3 reads TGTGCCTGGAGTGTACTCAATAAAGGAGGAAACACCATATATTTT. The rearrangement links TRBV30 to TRBJ1-3; D gene ambiguous. The ends were cut back, 0 bases at V and 4 bases at J, with 13 bases in the middle. Germline-derived CDR1 and CDR2 are GTSNPN and SVGIG (reference sequence). The CDR3 extends over 15 amino acids.

This clone turned up a few times. The chain recombines TRBV6-5 with TRBJ1-2; TRBD1 is a possible D gene (5 bases). CDR3 length: 14 amino acids. V lost 8 bases to trimming and J lost 3 bases, with 16 bases between them. Germline CDR1 is MNHEY and CDR2 is SVGAGI. The CDR3 loop reads CASPGGYPYYGYTF. CDR3 in DNA: TGTGCCAGCCCGGGGGGTTACCCCTACTATGGCTACACCTTC.